This record covers a single TCR beta chain. Its antigen is unidentified. These data are taken from a study of cytomegalovirus exposure and HLA in healthy donors. Study results and limitations: In the approximately 120 validation repertoires, a later analysis found that first-cohort TCR clusters tended to co-occur. Researchers catalogued some 160 TCR beta chains as cytomegalovirus-associated.

Per the germline V gene, CDR1 is MNHEY and CDR2 is SVGAGI. With 2 bases removed from V and 12 bases from J, the gap between germline ends came to 9 bases. The CDR3 consists of 11 residues. This table comes from immunoSEQ multiplex PCR, and its TCRdb copy is limited to in-frame clones, with some not included. The sample includes some 150,000 clones, 75% to 90% of them seen just once. The chain uses TRBV6-5 and TRBJ2-3; no firm D call. The TCR sequence derives from a woman in her 30s in good health and CMV-seropositive. Sequencing was done on a sample of PBMCs. The CDR3 here is CASSYGGCQYF. The DNA for the CDR3 is TGTGCCAGCAGTTACGGCGGTTGCCAGTATTTT.